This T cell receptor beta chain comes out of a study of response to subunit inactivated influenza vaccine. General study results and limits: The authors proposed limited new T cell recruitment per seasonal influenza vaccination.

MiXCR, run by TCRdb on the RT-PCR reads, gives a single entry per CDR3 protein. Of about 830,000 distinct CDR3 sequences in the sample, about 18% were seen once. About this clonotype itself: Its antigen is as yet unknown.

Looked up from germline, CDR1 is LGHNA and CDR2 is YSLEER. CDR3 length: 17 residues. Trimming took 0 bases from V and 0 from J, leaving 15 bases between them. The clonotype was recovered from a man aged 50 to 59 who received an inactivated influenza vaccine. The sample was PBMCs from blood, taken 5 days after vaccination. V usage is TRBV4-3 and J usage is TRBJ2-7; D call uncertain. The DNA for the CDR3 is TGCGCCAGCAGCCAAGATTTAGACGCAACCGGCTCCTACGAGCAGTACTTC. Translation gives CASSQDLDATGSYEQYF.